Listed below are T cell receptor beta chains from one sample, sequenced in a study of blood T cell repertoires in COVID-19. Assay used: immunoSEQ multiplex PCR; TCRdb lists only in-frame clones, some missing. The table lists some 57,000 clones, more than 75% of them singletons. Input material: peripheral blood. Source of these receptors: a woman aged 80 or over with acute or convalescent COVID-19. Both conserved end residues are part of each CDR3. A D gene is named only where the DNA matches it firmly. Size is omitted from some rows. Given values are once, few, many or a class for expanded clones.

>TRBV11-2|TRBJ2-3|.|TRBD2
CASSLALAGGRGTQYF
TGTGCCAGCAGCTTAGCCCTAGCGGGGGGGCGAGGTACGCAGTATTTT
>TRBV9|TRBJ2-1|.|TRBD1
CASSVDAGQGNNEQFF
TGTGCCAGCAGCGTAGACGCGGGACAGGGGAACAATGAGCAGTTCTTC
>TRBV7-8|TRBJ1-4|.|TRBD1
CASSYGGGIFHEKLFF
TGTGCCAGCAGCTACGGAGGGGGCATTTTCCATGAAAAACTGTTTTTT
>TRBV11-3|TRBJ1-5|.|.
CASSWSRIGVGNQPQHF
TGTGCCAGCAGCTGGTCCAGAATTGGAGTAGGCAATCAGCCCCAGCATTTT
>TRBV7-9|TRBJ1-1|.|.
CASSNGQNTEAFF
TGTGCCAGCAGCAACGGACAGAACACTGAAGCTTTCTTT
>TRBV3-1/TRBV3-2|TRBJ2-7|.|TRBD2
CASSQGYSGISYEQYF
TGTGCCAGCAGCCAAGGATATAGCGGGATCTCCTACGAGCAGTACTTC
>TRBV6-5|TRBJ2-1|.|.
CASKVGGNEQFF
TGTGCCAGCAAGGTCGGCGGCAATGAGCAGTTCTTC
>TRBV7-6|TRBJ1-1|.|.
CASSLGLTDTEAFF
TGTGCCAGCAGCTTAGGTTTGACAGACACTGAAGCTTTCTTT
>TRBV12-5|TRBJ2-1|few|TRBD2
CASGPRLAGLNEQFF
TGTGCTAGTGGCCCTCGACTAGCGGGGCTCAATGAGCAGTTCTTC
>TRBV3-1/TRBV3-2|TRBJ1-5|.|TRBD1
CASSQGQGGRQPQHF
TGTGCCAGCAGCCAGGGACAGGGCGGGCGTCAGCCCCAGCATTTT
>TRBV29-1|TRBJ2-3|.|.
CSVDGGLGDTQYF
TGCAGCGTTGACGGGGGGCTAGGAGATACGCAGTATTTT
>TRBV24-1|TRBJ2-1|.|TRBD2
CATSDAKRDGSSYNEQFF
TGTGCCACCAGTGACGCTAAGCGGGACGGAAGTTCCTACAATGAGCAGTTCTTC
>TRBV27|TRBJ2-1|.|TRBD2
CASSHRWSGREGNEQFF
TGTGCCAGCAGTCATCGTTGGAGCGGCCGGGAGGGCAATGAGCAGTTCTTC
>TRBV11-3|TRBJ2-7|once|.
CASSSGQYDAEQYF
TGTGCCAGCAGCTCAGGACAGTACGACGCCGAGCAGTACTTC
>TRBV3-1/TRBV3-2|TRBJ1-4|once|.
CASSQDRGEKLFF
TGTGCCAGCAGCCAAGACAGGGGTGAAAAACTGTTTTTT
>TRBV4-1|TRBJ2-1|.|.
CASSQDLRVRFDEQFF
TGCGCCAGCAGCCAAGATCTCAGGGTTAGGTTCGATGAGCAGTTCTTC
>TRBV25-1|TRBJ2-1|.|TRBD2
CASSESSGKTYNEQFF
TGTGCCAGCAGCGAATCTAGCGGGAAAACCTACAATGAGCAGTTCTTC
>TRBV19|TRBJ2-2|.|.
CASSTPALNTGELFF
TGTGCCAGTAGTACACCCGCGCTGAACACCGGGGAGCTGTTTTTT
>TRBV19|TRBJ1-6|.|TRBD1
CASSSLRTGTSSPLHF
TGTGCCAGTAGTTCCCTAAGGACAGGAACATCTTCACCCCTCCACTTT
>TRBV5-1|TRBJ1-1|.|.
CASSADSEAFF
TGCGCCAGCAGCGCCGACAGTGAAGCTTTCTTT
>TRBV27|TRBJ1-5|.|TRBD1
CASSSGTGGNQPQHF
TGTGCCAGCAGTTCGGGGACAGGGGGTAATCAGCCCCAGCATTTT
>TRBV24-1|TRBJ2-1|.|.
CATSDSQLAIEQFF
TGTGCCACCAGTGATTCCCAACTAGCAATTGAGCAGTTCTTC
>TRBV5-6|TRBJ1-6|.|.
CASSFRTARNSPLHF
TGTGCCAGCAGCTTCCGTACTGCGCGAAATTCACCCCTCCACTTT
>TRBV6-5|TRBJ1-1|once|.
CASTHGTEAFF
TGTGCCAGCACCCACGGTACTGAAGCTTTCTTT
>TRBV28|TRBJ1-5|.|.
CASSSYREGRQPQHF
TGTGCCAGCAGCTCTTACAGGGAGGGTCGGCAGCCCCAGCATTTT